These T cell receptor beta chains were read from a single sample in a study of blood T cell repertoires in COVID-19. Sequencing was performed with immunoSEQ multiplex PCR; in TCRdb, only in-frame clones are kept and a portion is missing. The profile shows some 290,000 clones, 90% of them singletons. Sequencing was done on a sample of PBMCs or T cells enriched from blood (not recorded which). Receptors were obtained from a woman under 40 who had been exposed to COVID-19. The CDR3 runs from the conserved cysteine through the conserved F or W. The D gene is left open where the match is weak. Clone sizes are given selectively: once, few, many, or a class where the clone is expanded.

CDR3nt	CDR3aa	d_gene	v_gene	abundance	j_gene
TGTGCCAGCAGCCCCGTAAGACAGGTTAATGGCTACACCTTC	CASSPVRQVNGYTF	.	TRBV7-8	.	TRBJ1-2
TGTGCCAGCAGCTTAACTAGCGGGGGCCATGGGAATGAGCAGTTCTTC	CASSLTSGGHGNEQFF	TRBD2	TRBV7-9	.	TRBJ2-1
TGTGCCAGCAGTTTCCCCAGAAGCTATGGCTACACCTTC	CASSFPRSYGYTF	.	TRBV12-3/TRBV12-4	.	TRBJ1-2
TGTGCCTGGAGTGTCGGTAGTTTTAAAGAGACCCAGTACTTC	CAWSVGSFKETQYF	.	TRBV30	.	TRBJ2-5
TGTGCCAGCAGTGATAGGGACAGGGAAAACTATGGCTACACCTTC	CASSDRDRENYGYTF	TRBD1	TRBV2	.	TRBJ1-2
TGTGCCAGCAGCGGAAGACAATTTCGGGGTGAGACCCAGTACTTC	CASSGRQFRGETQYF	.	TRBV7-9	.	TRBJ2-5
TGTGCCAGCAGTAAACAGGGTCCCGGGGAGCTGTTTTTT	CASSKQGPGELFF	.	TRBV2	.	TRBJ2-2
TGCGCCAGCAGCTTTTTTTCGGGGCTGGGACTCCCACCGGGGGAGCAGTACTTC	CASSFFSGLGLPPGEQYF	.	TRBV4-1	.	TRBJ2-7
TGTGCCAGCAGTGCCGGGGATAGCAATCAGCCCCAGCATTTT	CASSAGDSNQPQHF	.	TRBV6-2/TRBV6-3	.	TRBJ1-5
TGTGCCAGCAGCCAAGGGACAGGGGAAGCTTTCTTT	CASSQGTGEAFF	TRBD1	TRBV3-1/TRBV3-2	.	TRBJ1-1
TGTGCCAGCAGCTTAGCGTTTGTATTAGGGGACAGCTATGGCTACACCTTC	CASSLAFVLGDSYGYTF	TRBD1	TRBV7-9	.	TRBJ1-2
TGTGCCAGCAGTGACCTGGGACAGGAGGCCTACGAGCAGTACTTC	CASSDLGQEAYEQYF	TRBD1	TRBV6-4	.	TRBJ2-7
TGTGCCAGCAGTCCCGGGACAGGCAATCAGCCCCAGCATTTT	CASSPGTGNQPQHF	TRBD1	TRBV6-5	few	TRBJ1-5
TGTGCAAGTCGCTTTAGCGGGGTGAACACTGAAGCTTTCTTT	CASRFSGVNTEAFF	.	TRBV12-2	.	TRBJ1-1
TGTGCCAGCAGCTGGGATTGGGGCAACACTGAAGCTTTCTTT	CASSWDWGNTEAFF	.	TRBV11-2	.	TRBJ1-1
TGCAGCGCCGTTGACAGCTGGTCCTACGAGCAGTACTTC	CSAVDSWSYEQYF	.	TRBV29-1	few	TRBJ2-7